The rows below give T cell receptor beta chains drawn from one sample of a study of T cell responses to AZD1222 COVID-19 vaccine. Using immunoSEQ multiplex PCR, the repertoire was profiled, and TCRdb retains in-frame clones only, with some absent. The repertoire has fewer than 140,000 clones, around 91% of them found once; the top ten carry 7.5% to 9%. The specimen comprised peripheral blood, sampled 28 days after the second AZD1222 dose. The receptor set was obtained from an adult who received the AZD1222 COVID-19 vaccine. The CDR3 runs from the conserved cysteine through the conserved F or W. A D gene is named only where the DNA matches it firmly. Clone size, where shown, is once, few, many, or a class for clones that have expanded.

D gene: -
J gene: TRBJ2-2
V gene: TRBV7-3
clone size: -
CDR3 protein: CASSLGGMAGELFF
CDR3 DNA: TGTGCCAGCAGCTTAGGGGGAATGGCCGGGGAGCTGTTTTTT

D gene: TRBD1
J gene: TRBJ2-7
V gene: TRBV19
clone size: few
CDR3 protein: CASSIFASGTGAYEQYF
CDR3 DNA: TGTGCCAGTAGTATTTTCGCCTCCGGGACAGGGGCCTACGAGCAGTACTTC

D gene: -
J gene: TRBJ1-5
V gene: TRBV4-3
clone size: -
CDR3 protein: CASSQDEDQPQHF
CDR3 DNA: TGCGCCAGCAGCCAAGACGAAGATCAGCCCCAGCATTTT

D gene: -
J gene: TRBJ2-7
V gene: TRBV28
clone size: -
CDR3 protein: CASSFRRVDYEQYF
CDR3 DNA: TGTGCCAGCAGTTTTCGTAGGGTAGACTACGAGCAGTACTTC

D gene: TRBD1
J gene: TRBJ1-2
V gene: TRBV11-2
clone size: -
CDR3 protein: CASSQMDRPNYGYTF
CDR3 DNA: TGTGCCAGCAGCCAAATGGACAGGCCTAACTATGGCTACACCTTC

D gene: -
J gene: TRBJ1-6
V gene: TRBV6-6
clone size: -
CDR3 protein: CASSNRENSPLHF
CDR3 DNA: TGTGCCAGCAGTAACAGGGAGAATTCACCCCTCCACTTT

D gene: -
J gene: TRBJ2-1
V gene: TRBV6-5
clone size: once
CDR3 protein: CASSPSVTYNEQFF
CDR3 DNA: TGTGCCAGCTCGCCTAGCGTGACCTACAATGAGCAGTTCTTC

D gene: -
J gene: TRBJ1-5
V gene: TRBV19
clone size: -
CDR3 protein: CASSIGGVAQPQHF
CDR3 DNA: TGTGCCAGTAGTATAGGAGGGGTGGCTCAGCCCCAGCATTTT

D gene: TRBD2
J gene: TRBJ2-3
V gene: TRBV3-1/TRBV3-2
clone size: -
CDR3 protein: CASSRASGGTDTQYF
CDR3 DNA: TGTGCCAGCAGCCGTGCTAGCGGGGGCACAGATACGCAGTATTTT

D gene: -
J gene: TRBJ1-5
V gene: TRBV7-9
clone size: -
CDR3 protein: CASSLVEQPQHF
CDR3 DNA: TGTGCCAGCAGCTTAGTAGAACAGCCCCAGCATTTT

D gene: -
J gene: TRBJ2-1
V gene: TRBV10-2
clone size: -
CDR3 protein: CASRDTTFYNEQFF
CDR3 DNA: TGCGCCAGCCGAGACACTACATTCTACAATGAGCAGTTCTTC

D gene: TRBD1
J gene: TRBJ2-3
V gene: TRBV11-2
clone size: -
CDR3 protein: CASRPGTGGLDTQYF
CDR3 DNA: TGTGCCAGCAGGCCCGGGACAGGGGGTTTGGATACGCAGTATTTT

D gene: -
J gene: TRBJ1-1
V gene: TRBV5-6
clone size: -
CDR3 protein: CASSLGQQAFF
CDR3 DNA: TGTGCCAGCAGCTTGGGCCAGCAAGCTTTCTTT

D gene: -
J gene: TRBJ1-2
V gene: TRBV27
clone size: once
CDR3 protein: CASSPRQGRSDGYTF
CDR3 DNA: TGTGCCAGCAGTCCTCGGCAGGGAAGGTCGGATGGCTACACCTTC

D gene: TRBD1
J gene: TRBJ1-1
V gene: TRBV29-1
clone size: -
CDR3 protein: CSTNRGQHTEAFF
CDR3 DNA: TGCAGCACCAACAGGGGGCAGCACACTGAAGCTTTCTTT

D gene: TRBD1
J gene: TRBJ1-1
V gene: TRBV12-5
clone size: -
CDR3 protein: CASGIWTGRGNTEAFF
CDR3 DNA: TGTGCTAGTGGTATATGGACAGGGAGGGGGAACACTGAAGCTTTCTTT

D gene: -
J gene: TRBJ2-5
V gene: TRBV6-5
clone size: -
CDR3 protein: CASSNPSEETQYF
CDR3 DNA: TGTGCCAGCAGTAACCCCAGTGAAGAGACCCAGTACTTC

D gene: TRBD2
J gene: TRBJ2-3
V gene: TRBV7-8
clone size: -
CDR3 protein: CASSRLAGGQVRLTDTQYF
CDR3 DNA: TGTGCCAGCAGTAGGCTAGCGGGGGGGCAAGTACGCCTTACGGATACGCAGTATTTT

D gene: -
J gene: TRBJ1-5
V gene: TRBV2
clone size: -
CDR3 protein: CASSGNRREPQHF
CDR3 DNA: TGTGCCAGCAGCGGGAATAGAAGGGAGCCCCAGCATTTT

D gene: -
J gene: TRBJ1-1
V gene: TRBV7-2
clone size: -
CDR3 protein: CASSLRGEAFF
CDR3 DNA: TGTGCCAGCAGCCTCAGGGGAGAAGCTTTCTTT

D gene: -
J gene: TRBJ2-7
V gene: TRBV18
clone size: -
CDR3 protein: CASSPRQAYEQYF
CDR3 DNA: TGTGCCAGCTCACCACGACAGGCCTACGAGCAGTACTTC

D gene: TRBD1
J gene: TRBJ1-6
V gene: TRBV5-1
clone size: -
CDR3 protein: CASSVTGDESSPLHF
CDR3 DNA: TGCGCCAGCAGCGTGACAGGGGATGAAAGTTCACCCCTCCACTTT

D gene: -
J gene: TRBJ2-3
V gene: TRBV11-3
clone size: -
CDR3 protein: CASSLGPPESTDTQYF
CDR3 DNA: TGTGCCAGCAGCTTAGGACCACCAGAAAGCACAGATACGCAGTATTTT

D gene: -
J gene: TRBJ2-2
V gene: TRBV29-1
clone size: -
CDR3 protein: CSVSFAGELFF
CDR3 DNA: TGCAGCGTTTCATTTGCCGGGGAGCTGTTTTTT

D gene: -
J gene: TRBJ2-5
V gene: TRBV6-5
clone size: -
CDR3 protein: CASSYWATAQETQYF
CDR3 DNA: TGTGCCAGCAGTTACTGGGCGACGGCACAAGAGACCCAGTACTTC

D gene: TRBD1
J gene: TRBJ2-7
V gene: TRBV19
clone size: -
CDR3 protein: CASSRDREYEQYF
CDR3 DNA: TGTGCCAGTAGCCGCGACAGGGAGTACGAGCAGTACTTC

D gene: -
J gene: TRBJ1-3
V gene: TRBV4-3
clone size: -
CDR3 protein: CASSQDRWEASGGNTIYF
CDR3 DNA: TGCGCCAGCAGCCAAGATAGGTGGGAGGCGTCGGGAGGAAACACCATATATTTT

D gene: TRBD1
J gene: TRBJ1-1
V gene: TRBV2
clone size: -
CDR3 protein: CASSEDRVLNTEAFF
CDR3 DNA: TGTGCCAGCAGCGAGGACAGGGTCCTGAACACTGAAGCTTTCTTT

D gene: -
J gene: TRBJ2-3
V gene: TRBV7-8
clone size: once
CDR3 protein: CASSSFKGDYPTDTQYF
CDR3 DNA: TGTGCCAGCAGCTCCTTTAAGGGGGACTACCCCACAGATACGCAGTATTTT

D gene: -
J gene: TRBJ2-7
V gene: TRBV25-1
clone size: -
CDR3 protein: CASSPGRGYEQYF
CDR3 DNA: TGTGCCAGCAGCCCCGGCAGGGGCTACGAGCAGTACTTC

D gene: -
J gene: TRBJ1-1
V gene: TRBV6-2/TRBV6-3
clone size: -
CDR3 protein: CASSWGGASTEAFF
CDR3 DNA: TGTGCCAGCAGCTGGGGGGGGGCGAGCACTGAAGCTTTCTTT

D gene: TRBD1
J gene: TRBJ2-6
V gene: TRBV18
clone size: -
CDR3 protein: CASSPERGLGANVLTF
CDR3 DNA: TGTGCCAGCTCCCCAGAGAGGGGGCTTGGGGCCAACGTCCTGACTTTC

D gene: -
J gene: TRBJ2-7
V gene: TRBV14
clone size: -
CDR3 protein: CASSQVGISVEQYF
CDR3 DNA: TGTGCCAGCAGCCAAGTGGGAATATCTGTGGAGCAGTACTTC

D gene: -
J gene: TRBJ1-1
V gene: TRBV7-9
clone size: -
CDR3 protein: CASSLGVVRRPNTEAFF
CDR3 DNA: TGTGCCAGCAGCTTAGGGGTTGTGCGGAGACCGAACACTGAAGCTTTCTTT

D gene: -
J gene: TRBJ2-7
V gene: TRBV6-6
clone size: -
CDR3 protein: CASSYNVAPYEQYF
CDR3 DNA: TGTGCCAGCAGTTACAACGTTGCCCCCTACGAGCAGTACTTC